This T cell receptor beta chain was documented in a study of shared clonotypes between healthy human individuals. In the case of this clone: Its matching antigen is unknown.

Study conclusions and caveats: Around 5% was the fraction of naive CD4 clonotypes found shared across a few donors.

The protocol was immunoSEQ multiplex PCR, while the TCRdb copy is restricted to in-frame clones and leaves out a portion. The sample yields about 600,000 clones, roughly 97% seen once. Trimming took 4 bases from V and 4 from J, leaving 13 bases between them. Germline V gene sequence: CDR1 SQVTM, CDR2 ANQGSEA. The length of the CDR3 is 13 residues. The clonotype was recovered from a woman in her 30s in good health. The rearrangement joins TRBV29-1 to TRBJ1-1; the D gene is possibly TRBD1 (6 bases). Sequenced material: naive CD4+ T cells sorted from blood. Described subset: CD45RA+ positively selected. The CDR3 protein is CSVGSGVGTEAFF. CDR3 DNA sequence: TGCAGCGTTGGTTCAGGGGTTGGCACTGAAGCTTTCTTT.